These 19 T cell receptor beta chains were all obtained from the same sample, sequenced in a study of cytomegalovirus exposure and HLA in healthy donors (dated by TCRdb to about 2017). The library was produced with the immunoSEQ multiplex PCR assay. In TCRdb, the immuneACCESS table is reduced to in-frame sequences with V and J assigned. These tables do not hold every clone; where another copy was compared, an unresolved V gene accounts for under half, and the others remain unexplained. The sample contains roughly 200,000 clones, around 86% of them found a single time. About 7.2% of the sample goes to the ten largest clones. Sequenced input: PBMCs. The receptor set was obtained from a man under 40 in good health and CMV-seropositive.

The genes are TRBV7-3 and TRBJ2-2, with 8 bases that match TRBD1. J gave up 7 bases and V 5 bases, and 9 bases lay outside the gene matches. The germline CDR1 and CDR2 sequences are SGHTA and FQGTGA. CDR3 length: 15 residues. CDR3 loop: CASSLGRGQGGELFF. In DNA, the CDR3 is TGTGCCAGCAGCCTCGGCAGGGGGCAAGGCGGGGAGCTGTTTTTT.

The gene calls are TRBV9 and TRBJ1-4; D is possibly TRBD1 (6 bases). V lost 2 bases to trimming and J lost 3 bases, with 8 bases between them. CDR3 length: 14 amino acids. The V gene's germline CDR1 is SGDLS and CDR2 YYNGEE. CDR3 residues: CASSVRGANEKLFF. DNA for the CDR3: TGTGCCAGCAGCGTCAGGGGAGCTAATGAAAAACTGTTTTTT. Variable domain in full (rest from reference TRBV9 and TRBJ1-4): DSGVTQTPKHLITATGQRVTLRCSPRSGDLSVYWYQQSLDQGLQFLIQYYNGEERAKGNILERFSAQQFPDLHSELNLSSLELGDSALYFCASSVRGANEKLFFGSGTQLSVL.

V is TRBV30 and J is TRBJ2-7, with D maybe TRBD2 (5 bases). The germline CDR1 and CDR2 sequences are GTSNPN and SVGIG (reference sequence). The CDR3 consists of 14 residues. V lost 0 bases and J 4 bases, leaving 13 bases between the germline ends. CDR3 sequence (DNA): TGTGCCTGGAGTGTGGTAGCGCGAAGGTACGAGCAGTACTTC. Residues: CAWSVVARRYEQYF.

The chain carries TRBV5-1 and TRBJ1-1; 8 nucleotides align to TRBD1. The CDR3 loop spans 16 amino acids. V was clipped by 5 bases and J by 3 bases; unmatched bases: 12. Germline V CDR1 and CDR2: SGHRS, YFSETQ. CDR3 bases: TGCGCCAGCAGGGACACCGGGACAGGTGACGACACTGAAGCTTTCTTT. Translated: CASRDTGTGDDTEAFF.

The chain carries TRBV30 and TRBJ2-3, with a possible D match to TRBD2 (6 bases). Trimming left V 2 bases short and J 4 bases short, with 13 bases between. Germline CDR1 is GTSNPN and CDR2 is SVGIG (reference sequence). The CDR3 is 14 amino acids. The CDR3 protein is CAWSKEGGADTQYF. The CDR3 nucleotides are TGTGCCTGGAGTAAGGAAGGCGGGGCAGATACGCAGTATTTT.

J is TRBJ2-1 and V is TRBV14; perhaps TRBD2 as D (5 bases). V lost 4 bases, J lost 7 bases, and 8 bases lay in between. Germline CDR1 is SGHDN and CDR2 is FVKESK. This CDR3 spans 12 amino acids. DNA of the CDR3: TGTGCCAGCAGCCTACTAGGGAATGAGCAGTTCTTC. Its translation is CASSLLGNEQFF.

The DNA of the CDR3 is TGTGCCAGCAGTGCCCCACAGGGAGCTAACTATGGCTACACCTTC. Protein sequence: CASSAPQGANYGYTF. This sequence joins TRBV28 and TRBJ1-2, with TRBD1 as a possible D gene (6 bases). V was cut by 5 bases and J by 0 bases, with 13 bases left in between. The CDR3 is 15 residues long. Germline V gives CDR1 MDHEN, CDR2 SYDVKM.

This clone was counted a single time. V is TRBV19 and J is TRBJ2-7; a weak D match, TRBD2 (7 bases). The germline V and J ends were trimmed by 11 bases and 2 bases, with 22 bases remaining between them. The CDR3 length is 15 residues. The germline V gene encodes CDR1 LNHDA and CDR2 SQIVND (reference sequence). The CDR3 region is CAVTNTRGGTYEQYF. The CDR3 coding sequence is TGTGCCGTGACCAATACAAGGGGGGGCACCTACGAGCAGTACTTC. Full variable domain (rest looked up from reference TRBV19 and TRBJ2-7): DGGITQSPKYLFRKEGQNVTLSCEQNLNHDAMYWYRQDPGQGLRLIYYSQIVNDFQKGDIAEGYSVSREKKESFPLTVTSAQKNPTAFYLCAVTNTRGGTYEQYFGPGTRLTVT.

The rearrangement joins TRBV7-2 to TRBJ2-7; D perhaps matches TRBD2 (5 bases). Deletions cut 3 bases from V and 3 bases from J, with 15 bases between. CDR3 length: 15 residues. Looked up from germline, CDR1 is SGHTA and CDR2 is FQGNSA. CDR3 coding DNA: TGTGCCAGCAGCTTCTCCCCACTAGTGAACTACGAGCAGTACTTC. It specifies CASSFSPLVNYEQYF.

CDR3 in amino acids: CASSRDTHNEQFF. The CDR3 nucleotides read TGTGCCAGCAGTCGGGACACCCACAATGAGCAGTTCTTC. The chain links TRBV27 to TRBJ2-1, with a weak D call TRBD1 (6 bases). Germline lookup yields CDR1 MNHEY and CDR2 SMNVEV (reference sequence). The V gene lost 5 bases and the J gene lost 5 bases, with 10 bases spanning the gap. This CDR3 spans 13 amino acids.

This clone was counted once. The chain employs TRBV6-1 and TRBJ1-4; maybe TRBD1 (5 bases). Trimming took off 2 bases at V and 8 bases at J, with 24 bases between the two ends. The CDR3 runs to 18 residues. Germline V lookup: CDR1 MNHNS, CDR2 SASEGT. The CDR3 loop reads CASSEYIDSFSAREKLFF. The DNA for the CDR3 is TGTGCCAGCAGTGAATACATCGACAGTTTTAGCGCCCGGGAAAAACTGTTTTTT.

The V and J genes are TRBV19 and TRBJ2-1; D gene uncertain. This CDR3 comprises 17 residues. The germline V gene encodes CDR1 LNHDA and CDR2 SQIVND (reference sequence). Between the trimmed V and J ends, which lost 3 bases and 2 bases, there was a span of 17 bases. CDR3 protein: CASSIPPRLGTYNEQFF. The DNA for the CDR3 is TGTGCCAGTAGTATCCCCCCCCGTCTAGGGACCTACAATGAGCAGTTCTTC.

V is TRBV7-9 and J is TRBJ2-5; 15 nucleotides align to TRBD2. CDR1 and CDR2 from the germline V gene are SEHNR and FQNEAQ (reference sequence). CDR3 size: 15 residues. V lost 3 bases, J lost 6 bases, and 2 bases stayed unmatched. CDR3 sequence reads: CASSLGTSGRKTQYF. The DNA for the CDR3 is TGTGCCAGCAGCTTGGGGACTAGCGGGAGGAAGACCCAGTACTTC.

This chain links TRBV5-6 with TRBJ2-7; the D gene is possibly TRBD2 (6 bases). CDR1 is SGHDT and CDR2 is YYEEEE in the germline V gene. Between the trimmed V and J ends, which lost 0 bases and 1 base, there was a span of 8 bases. The CDR3 loop spans 14 amino acids. DNA for the CDR3: TGTGCCAGCAGCTTGGTGGGGGGTTCCTACGAGCAGTACTTC. This encodes CASSLVGGSYEQYF. Using reference TRBV5-6 and TRBJ2-7 for the parts outside the CDR3, the full variable domain is DAGVTQSPTHLIKTRGQQVTLRCSPKSGHDTVSWYQQALGQGPQFIFQYYEEEERQRGNFPDRFSGHQFPNYSSELNVNALLLGDSALYLCASSLVGGSYEQYFGPGTRLTVT.

This chain links TRBV5-1 with TRBJ2-3; 7 bases are shared with TRBD2. Germline V gene data show CDR1 as SGHRS and CDR2 as YFSETQ. Trimming cost V 0 bases and J 0 bases; bases outside gene matches: 1. The CDR3 spans 15 residues. CDR3 DNA: TGCGCCAGCAGCTTGGAACTAGCGAGCACAGATACGCAGTATTTT. It specifies CASSLELASTDTQYF.

The V call is TRBV7-9, the J call TRBJ1-5; D not certain. The V end was cut by 5 bases, the J end by 1 base, with 9 bases between. The CDR3 spans 14 residues. Germline CDR1 and CDR2: SEHNR and FQNEAQ (reference sequence). CDR3 DNA: TGTGCCAGCAGCCCCGCCGCAAGCAATCAGCCCCAGCATTTT. Amino acid sequence: CASSPAASNQPQHF.

The V and J genes are TRBV29-1 and TRBJ2-7; no clear D. The CDR3 loop spans 13 amino acids. CDR1 is SQVTM, CDR2 ANQGSEA, per germline. Deletions cut 6 bases from V and 3 bases from J, with 15 bases between. The CDR3 bases are TGCAGCGTAGTGAACGCTGCGAGCTACGAGCAGTACTTC. It translates to CSVVNAASYEQYF.

The chain joins TRBV11-3 to TRBJ2-2; D is ambiguous. The CDR3 length is 15 residues. Germline V gene sequence: CDR1 SGHNT, CDR2 YENEEA. V was pared by 4 bases and J by 4 bases, with 13 bases between. The CDR3 loop is CASSSSPRSTGELFF. The CDR3 bases are TGTGCCAGCAGCTCGAGTCCCCGGAGCACCGGGGAGCTGTTTTTT.

This rearrangement joins TRBV6-5 to TRBJ1-2, with 7 bases lining up with TRBD1. This CDR3 region has 13 residues. The germline CDR1 and CDR2 sequences are MNHEY and SVGAGI. The V and J ends lost 5 bases and 8 bases, in that order; junction bases with no gene match: 8. CDR3 sequence: CASSPTGDGGYTF. The CDR3 DNA is TGTGCCAGCAGTCCAACAGGGGATGGGGGCTACACCTTC.